The following is a TCR beta chain sequence with its context. Researchers ran eight separate cDNA reactions for each sample. With the 5' RACE reads reprocessed, TCRdb shows one record per CDR3 protein and no DNA. This sample's table has 400,000 to 500,000 distinct CDR3 sequences. This entry is derived from a study of monozygotic twins with inflammatory bowel disease. The draw for each donor consisted of a single 2.5 ml blood sample. Germline CDR1 SGHRS, CDR2 YFSETQ. The CDR3 sequence is 14 residues long. Input material: blood. The gene calls are TRBV5-1 and TRBJ2-1; without DNA, the TCRdb call of TRBD2 cannot be checked. This sequence was found in a human donor with ulcerative colitis or Crohn's disease, or a healthy co-twin of an affected twin (not recorded which). The CDR3: CASSLGGSSNEQFF.